The 10 T cell receptor beta chains listed next were all sequenced from one sample in a study of blood T cells in healthy people across ages. Using a J-beta primer mix together with a sample-barcoded 5' primer, a second PCR was run for roughly 7 to 11 cycles. TCRdb re-derived calls from the 5' RACE reads in MiXCR, one entry per CDR3 protein. The table has hundreds of thousands of distinct CDR3 sequences, roughly 49% seen once. The specimen was blood. These receptors were obtained from a woman aged 60-70 years in good health.

This chain joins TRBV11-2 and TRBJ1-5; possible D gene TRBD1, 5 bases. Germline assignment: CDR1 SGHAT and CDR2 FQNNGV. Trimming removed 0 bases from V and 1 base from J, with 16 bases in between. This CDR3 is built from 18 residues. CDR3 DNA sequence: TGTGCCAGCAGCTTAGATCGACAGTACGGTAGCAGCAATCAGCCCCAGCATTTT. Amino acids: CASSLDRQYGSSNQPQHF.

The chain has TRBV6-5 and TRBJ1-2; no clear D. This CDR3 has 13 residues. The V end was cut by 7 bases, the J end by 8 bases, with 17 bases between. Germline V lookup: CDR1 MNHEY, CDR2 SVGAGI. CDR3 protein: CASKLNPDGGYTF. The CDR3 bases are TGTGCCAGCAAACTAAATCCCGACGGGGGCTACACCTTC.

The rearrangement joins TRBV4-3 to TRBJ2-1; D perhaps matches TRBD2 (7 bases). The CDR3 is 17 amino acids. The V end was cut by 5 bases, the J end by 2 bases, with 19 bases between. CDR1 and CDR2 from the germline V gene are LGHNA and YSLEER. CDR3 sequence: CASSGGSGAGAYNEQFF. The CDR3 DNA follows: TGCGCCAGCAGCGGTGGATCGGGGGCGGGAGCCTACAATGAGCAGTTCTTC.

This clonotype occurred a few times. V and J are TRBV5-1 and TRBJ2-7, with a possible D match to TRBD2 (5 bases). The germline V gene encodes CDR1 SGHRS and CDR2 YFSETQ. V shed 6 bases and J shed 1 base, with 14 bases lying between them. CDR3 length equals 14 residues. The CDR3 sequence is CASKNRRESYEQYF. CDR3 in DNA: TGCGCCAGCAAGAATCGTAGGGAGTCCTACGAGCAGTACTTC.

The genes are TRBV9 and TRBJ2-7; D is uncertain. The CDR3 extends over 13 amino acids. V was clipped by 0 bases and J by 3 bases, with 7 bases between them. Germline CDR1 and CDR2: SGDLS and YYNGEE. The CDR3 here is CASSVETNYEQYF. CDR3 bases: TGTGCCAGCAGCGTAGAGACAAACTACGAGCAGTACTTC.

This clonotype was detected only a few times. The V gene is TRBV9, the J gene TRBJ2-1; tentative D call: TRBD2 (6 bases). CDR3 length equals 17 residues. V lost 4 bases and J lost 0, with 17 bases in between. In germline, CDR1 is SGDLS, CDR2 YYNGEE. CDR3 protein: CASSTASARSSYNEQFF. CDR3 bases: TGTGCCAGCAGCACTGCTAGCGCCAGAAGCTCCTACAATGAGCAGTTCTTC.

The chain joins TRBV7-2 to TRBJ2-1; D unresolved. The V gene lost 7 bases and the J gene lost 4 bases, with 11 bases spanning the gap. Germline V gene lookup returns CDR1 SGHTA and CDR2 FQGNSA. The CDR3 is 13 residues long. CDR3 DNA sequence: TGTGCCAGCATTTACGGGCAGTACAATGAGCAGTTCTTC. Amino acid sequence: CASIYGQYNEQFF.

The chain combines TRBV20-1 with TRBJ2-7; maybe TRBD2 (6 bases). Trimming removed 4 bases at V and 0 bases at J, with 13 bases between. The V gene's germline CDR1 is DFQATT and CDR2 SNEGSKA (reference sequence). The CDR3 consists of 14 residues. CDR3 sequence: CSATTGVISYEQYF. CDR3 nucleotide sequence: TGCAGTGCTACCACGGGGGTGATCTCCTACGAGCAGTACTTC.

In this sample, this clonotype turned up a few times. The rearrangement uses TRBV6-1 and TRBJ2-6, with 11 bases aligning to TRBD1. V shed 6 bases and J 0 bases; nucleotides not matched to a gene: 4. This CDR3 has 17 amino acids. The germline V gene has CDR1 MNHNS and CDR2 SASEGT. The CDR3 is CASSRDRGSSGANVLTF. CDR3 nucleotide sequence: TGTGCCAGCAGCCGGGACAGGGGGTCCTCTGGGGCCAACGTCCTGACTTTC.

The rearrangement uses TRBV7-2 and TRBJ2-1, with TRBD2 matching 7 bases. The J call may be incorrect, as the DNA end agrees better with TRBJ2-7. The germline V gene has CDR1 SGHTA and CDR2 FQGNSA. The CDR3 runs 15 residues. This CDR3 reads CASSPPGGGYNEQYF. Here the CDR3 DNA reads TGTGCCAGCAGCCCCCCGGGGGGAGGCTACAATGAGCAGTACTTC.